This T cell receptor (beta chain) was identified in a study of blood T cell repertoires in COVID-19. For the study at large: T cells, B-cell-depleted T cells, or PBMCs provided the cDNA or gDNA that served as material.

This CDR3 contains 15 residues. J gave up 4 bases and V 4 bases, and 6 bases lay outside the gene matches. CDR1 is SNHLY, CDR2 FYNNEI, per germline. This clone was recorded only once. Assay: immunoSEQ multiplex PCR; the TCRdb copy retains only in-frame clones and omits some. The data contain more than 250,000 clones, 85% to 90% of them singletons. Cohort 3 donors counted as recovered after two negative PCRs, clearance, or resolved symptoms. Material for sequencing was PBMCs or T cells enriched from blood (not recorded which). The rearrangement joins TRBV2 to TRBJ2-4, with 8 bases fitting TRBD1. The TCR sequence derives from a woman aged 18-29 years who had recovered from COVID-19. This CDR3 is CASSVATGVKNIQYF. In DNA form, the CDR3 reads TGTGCCAGCAGTGTGGCGACAGGGGTGAAAAACATTCAGTACTTC.